The TCR beta chain described here comes from a study of neoadjuvant nivolumab and ipilimumab in lung cancer. Points from the study as a whole: Only two of four nivolumab-treated tumors gained richness and clonality by surgery. TCR clonality did not significantly correlate with pathologic tumor regression.

Here immunoSEQ multiplex PCR was the method, and the copy in TCRdb shows in-frame clones only, minus some. The repertoire holds tens of thousands of clones, approximately 86% seen once, with roughly 24% in the top ten. Germline V gene data show CDR1 as SGHRS and CDR2 as YFSETQ. V was clipped by 1 base and J by 5 bases, with 7 bases between them. CDR3 length: 12 residues. This clone was seen just once. Antigen specificity is unknown. This rearrangement joins TRBV5-1 to TRBJ2-7; possibly TRBD1 for D (5 bases). This TCR derives from an adult with non-small cell lung cancer. The sample here was peripheral blood, taken before neoadjuvant nivolumab, alone or with ipilimumab. CDR3 sequence reads: CASSLIGDEQYF. For the CDR3, the DNA is TGCGCCAGCAGCTTGATAGGGGACGAGCAGTACTTC.